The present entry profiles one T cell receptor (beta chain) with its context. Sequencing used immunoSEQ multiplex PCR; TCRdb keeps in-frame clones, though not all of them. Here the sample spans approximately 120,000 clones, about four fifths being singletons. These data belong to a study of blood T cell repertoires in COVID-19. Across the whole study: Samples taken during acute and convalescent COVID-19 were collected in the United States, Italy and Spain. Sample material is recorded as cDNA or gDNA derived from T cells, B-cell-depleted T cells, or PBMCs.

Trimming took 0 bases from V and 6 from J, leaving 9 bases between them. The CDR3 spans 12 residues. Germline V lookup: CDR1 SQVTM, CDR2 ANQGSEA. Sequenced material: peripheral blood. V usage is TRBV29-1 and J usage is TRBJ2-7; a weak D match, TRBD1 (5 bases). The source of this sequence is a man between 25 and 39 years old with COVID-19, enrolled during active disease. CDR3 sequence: CSVEEGRAEQYF. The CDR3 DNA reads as TGCAGCGTTGAAGAAGGCAGGGCCGAGCAGTACTTC.